The clone carrying this T cell receptor (beta chain) has a single count. As yet, its antigen is unknown. Generated by immunoSEQ multiplex PCR, the TCRdb table keeps only in-frame clones and is missing some. The sample lists 25,000 to 35,000 clones, 95% to 96% seen once, with under 3% in the top ten. The data belong to a study of T cells in tuberculosis. Across the study: IGRA-negative adolescents, IGRA-positive adolescents with latent tuberculosis and adults with active tuberculosis formed this South African cohort.

This CDR3 is 13 amino acids long. Trimming removed 5 bases from V and 4 bases from J, with 12 bases in between. CDR1 is SGHAT, CDR2 FQNNGV, per germline. Regarding the study as a whole: Smaller alpha distances in active tuberculosis partly reflected shorter CDR3-alpha lengths. Cases with active tuberculosis were adults, while controls were adolescents. Active tuberculosis TCR-alpha repertoires lay closer to GMM-specific TCRs than IGRA-negative controls, suggesting clonal expansion.

The V and J genes are TRBV11-2 and TRBJ2-7; D may be TRBD2 (6 bases). The clonotype was recovered from a donor aged 5 to 30 with latent tuberculosis or without tuberculosis infection. Sequencing input: PBMCs. In nucleotides, the CDR3 is TGTGCCAGCAGCGCCGGGACTTTGTACGAGCAGTACTTC. This translates into CASSAGTLYEQYF.